This T cell receptor beta chain is from a study of CD8 T cells in ankylosing spondylitis. Regarding the study as a whole: As reported, disease-linked clones showed significant enrichment in matched ankylosing spondylitis synovial fluid. Clones that were linked to disease were CD8+ and were relatively rare in peripheral blood.

This clonotype was counted many times. As yet, its antigen is unknown. CDR3 length equals 17 residues. Germline CDR1 and CDR2: LGHNA and YNFKEQ. Trimming removed 0 bases from V and 5 bases from J, with 14 bases in between. For TCR beta, libraries came from quantitative 5'-RACE with molecular barcodes. TCRdb redid the calling of the 5' RACE reads with MiXCR, one entry per CDR3 protein. The repertoire holds around 160,000 distinct CDR3 sequences, around a tenth seen once, with roughly 29% in the top ten. V and J are TRBV4-2 and TRBJ1-6; D is possibly TRBD1 (6 bases). The sample taken for sequencing was blood, either unsorted or a sorted T cell fraction (not recorded which). This clonotype originated in a male donor with ankylosing spondylitis or in good health (not recorded which). DNA for the CDR3: TGTGCCAGCAGCCAAGACCCCCTTACAGGGAATAATTCACCCCTCCACTTT. Its translation: CASSQDPLTGNNSPLHF.